This T cell receptor (beta chain) was recovered during a study of cytomegalovirus exposure and HLA in healthy donors. This CDR3 is 14 amino acids long. V shed 6 bases and J 7 bases; nucleotides not matched to a gene: 10. From germline, CDR1 is MNHEY and CDR2 SMNVEV (reference sequence). Of note for this clone: What it binds is unknown.

Regarding the study as a whole: Being productive about 87% or about 30% of the time was typical of most TCR beta V segments in an earlier analysis.

Amplification used 60 Vbeta primers and 13 Jbeta primers. Sequenced by immunoSEQ multiplex PCR; TCRdb stores in-frame clones only, minus some. The table lists some 81,000 clones, 60% to 75% of them singletons. V and J are TRBV27 and TRBJ2-3, with 7 bases fitting TRBD1. The sequence came from a woman aged 40 to 49 in good health and CMV-seropositive. Sequenced sample: PBMCs. The CDR3 here is CASSLRAGGNTQYF. In DNA, the CDR3 is TGTGCCAGCAGCCTAAGAGCAGGGGGTAATACGCAGTATTTT.